This T cell receptor (beta chain) was identified during a study of cytomegalovirus exposure and HLA in healthy donors (dated by TCRdb to 2015 to 2018). As for the study more broadly: According to an earlier analysis of 587 of the donors, some 180 million T cells yielded over 90 million unique TCR beta sequences and about 300 Gb of sequence data. The study used immunosequencing to profile the T cell repertoires of 600 to 850 subjects and linked those repertoires to cytomegalovirus serostatus. In addition to the first cohort of hundreds of subjects, a separate validation cohort of some 120 different subjects was used. A later analysis re-examined previously published TCR beta repertoires from hundreds of donors and added high-resolution HLA genotyping to investigate patterns of TCR occurrence. All discovery cohort repertoires had been generated on a single sequencing platform. Across about 370 genotyped donors of the cohort, an average of about 200,000 unique TCR beta nucleotide sequences per donor were sequenced, and roughly 20% of those sequences were non-productive. Alongside the repertoire data, information on donor age, sex, ethnicity and CMV serostatus was compiled. The study combined high-throughput TCR immunosequencing, statistical association of individual TCRs with disease status, and machine learning to predict cytomegalovirus infection status. Of the roughly 400 genotyped donors, 70% to 90% were placed in the genetic ancestry cluster associated with self-reported Caucasian donors. About five DR-DQ haplotypes were handled as single units for association and clustering, since linkage in the cohort was strong. The study was designed to test whether signatures of past pathogen exposure could be identified by cataloging public T cell receptors. A later genetic analysis used genome-wide SNP genotypes for about three fifths of the roughly 700 donors, treating that subset as a discovery cohort. The number of donors typed differed by locus, with about 629-630 for A, B, C, DRB1 and DQB1, around 520 for DQA1, 600 to 610 for DPA1, and some 440 for DPB1. Rather than using new phenotypic data, the later analysis identified candidate immune exposures from TCR beta sequences and from how often those sequences occurred across donors. HLA typing included class I and class II loci at four-digit resolution. An earlier analysis of 587 of the donors applied high-throughput TCR beta sequencing to assess whether each TCR beta V gene segment acted as functional or pseudogenic. An early release covering around 630 HLA-typed donors comprised about 290 gigabases of sequencing data and 85 million to 100 million unique TCR sequences. The research as a whole found: The only immune exposure information available for the cohort was CMV serostatus. It was suggested by the authors that the approach could potentially be generalized to other disease states and immunological phenotypes. Most TCR sequences were observed very rarely across donors, whereas some public TCRs were present in many individuals. When HLA alleles, especially DR and DQ, strongly co-occurred, attributing TCR associations to individual alleles was difficult. HLA typing was unavailable for some donors at each locus, so association tests used only the typed subset. A later genetic analysis associated a missense DCLRE1C variant with V-gene and J-gene trimming of TCR beta chains, and an independent cohort replicated the association. In a later analysis, around 15,000 TCR beta sequences were associated with specific HLA alleles at a false discovery rate of 0.05. A cluster of highly shared sequence variants was judged likely to be a technical artifact of the sequencing pipeline. A later genetic analysis reported fewer N-insertions in productive TCRs among donors in an Asian-associated ancestry cluster than the roughly 720-donor mean. A further reported finding was that TCR beta sequences accurately predicted the HLA-A and HLA-B alleles for most subjects in the first cohort. According to a later analysis, most CMV-associated TCR beta chains appeared to be HLA-restricted, and the HLA associations seemed to be driven largely by CMV exposure. Correlated functional status among segregating V segments might reflect linkage disequilibrium, but an unknown experimental factor could not be ruled out. A few of the identified cytomegalovirus-associated TCR beta chains were confirmed in vitro to be specific for cytomegalovirus antigens. The study listed 170 or so TCR beta chains as associated with cytomegalovirus. In a later analysis, the rate of TCR association differed among HLA loci, with DRB1 alleles having the most associated TCRs and HLA-C alleles having the fewest. Roughly uniform sequencing depth across donors was assumed in presence/absence analyses, although this assumption may not hold. The earlier analysis of almost 600 of the donors excluded roughly 17 rarely observed V segments, including chromosome 9 orphons, because counts were too low. In an earlier analysis of fewer than 700 of the donors, most TCR beta V segments appeared in productive rearrangements about 90% or about 30% of the time, broadly matching IMGT annotations. In a later analysis, several top co-occurrence clusters were reported to appear linked to parvovirus B19, influenza, CMV and Epstein-Barr virus. This cohort had only TCR beta chains sequenced, and the lack of alpha or paired-chain data limited which features could be detected. Compared with equally common non-associated chains, HLA-associated TCR beta chains in a later analysis were more clonally expanded and had lower generation probabilities. Cytomegalovirus status was reported to be diagnosed by the classifier with high specificity and sensitivity in both the original and validation cohorts.

The cohort comprised hundreds of healthy bone marrow donors. At the time of sampling, all cohort members were nominally healthy, though unrecorded immune exposures were likely present. The donor was CMV seronegative and belonged to the group of 352 seronegative cohort members. Each donor provided a peripheral blood sample, and peripheral blood mononuclear cells were used for TCR beta sequencing. The Qiagen DNeasy Blood Extraction Kit was used to extract genomic DNA from the blood cell samples. The library relied on the immunoSEQ multiplex PCR assay. A mixture of 60 forward primers for TCR Vbeta segments and 13 reverse primers for TCR Jbeta segments was used in the multiplex PCR. The CDR3 region of rearranged TCR beta genes was amplified from genomic DNA by a multiplex PCR assay. The amplified TCR beta libraries were sequenced on the Illumina HiSeq System as 87-base-pair reads. Regarding the original processing steps: Across the 700 or so repertoires, a later analysis counted some 80 million unique TCR beta chains, 9 million to 14 million of which were shared by at least two donors. To remove PCR and sequencing errors, raw reads were error-corrected and collapsed into unique sequences using a nearest-neighbor algorithm that merged closely related sequences. Alignment of CDR3 sequences to IMGT reference sequences was used to assign V, D and J gene segments. For a sequence to be retained, a match of at least six nucleotides to both a V gene segment and a J gene segment was required. A rearrangement counted as productive if the CDR3 had no stop codons and remained in frame with V and J, and every other rearrangement counted as non-productive. CDR3 was defined according to IMGT convention as the region running from the second conserved V-encoded cysteine to the conserved J-encoded phenylalanine. Sequences without an unambiguous match to a single V gene segment were excluded from the earlier analysis of several hundred of the donors. An earlier analysis of a few hundred of the donors called V segments functional above 56.7% productive rearrangements and segregating when the between-donor standard deviation exceeded 5%. To diagnose cytomegalovirus status from the catalog of TCR beta chain sequences, a statistical classification framework was built. V and J gene assignment, in a later analysis, came from comparing TCR nucleotide sequences with IMGT/GENE-DB human TR gene sequences. Using the TCRdist pipeline, a later analysis assigned CDR3 sequences along with most-parsimonious VDJ recombination scenarios. A later analysis defined each TCR beta chain by its CDR3 amino acid sequence plus V-gene family, and excluded reads lacking a unique V-gene family. As a way to deal with suspected cross-contamination and a sequencing artifact, a later analysis dropped approximately 570 nucleotide sequences that were highly shared and had low generation probability. A later analysis calculated a clonal expansion index for each public chain from normalized within-repertoire ranks of inferred template counts. In a later analysis, generation probabilities were computed with a VDJ recombination model fitted to out-of-frame rearrangements, and the resulting probabilities were checked against IGoR. A later analysis scored TCR-TCR, TCR-HLA and TCR-CMV co-occurrence with hypergeometric tests, applying a repertoire-size bias correction to TCR pairs. To estimate false discovery rates, a later analysis permuted the HLA or CMV assignments 20 times. A later analysis grouped co-occurring TCRs with DBSCAN, adding TCRdist sequence similarity when clustering within HLA-allele-positive subsets. For co-occurrence clustering, repertoires with fewer than 30,000 or more than 120,000 public chains were excluded, along with a handful of repertoires with anomalous nucleotide sharing. TCRdb carries this immuneACCESS record with in-frame sequences only. Its versions omit some clonotypes, under half of them owing to an unresolved V gene in the studies checked, with the rest unexplained. V and J calls and clone size come straight from that table; D and trimming were deduced from the DNA. The sample table records 210,000 or so clones; over 80% of these occur just once. 0.71% of the sample lies in the top ten.

To note about this clone: It has no known antigen specificity. No much larger clone exists at a distance of one base, and base qualities are not known.

The sequence derives from a boy younger than 10 in good health and CMV-seronegative. Input material: PBMCs.

Here the CDR3 is given as CASSYSGSNTGDEQYF. The DNA sequence reads TGTGCCAGCAGTTACTCTGGGTCAAATACAGGGGACGAGCAGTACTTC. Here the chain combines TRBV6-5 and TRBJ2-7; 7 of the junction bases match TRBD1. V lost 0 bases and J lost 5 bases, and the count of bases not matched to a germline gene is 10. The CDR3 has 16 amino acids, counting the end cysteine and phenylalanine. Just the 48-base CDR3 DNA is kept, in frame starting at base 1. The germline V gene encodes CDR1 MNHEY and CDR2 SVGAGI.